These 29 T cell receptor beta chains originate from one sample sequenced in a study of OX40 agonist ivuxolimab in advanced cancers. Here immunoSEQ multiplex PCR was the method, and the copy in TCRdb shows in-frame clones only, minus some. The sample carries roughly 42,000 clones, about 89% recorded once. Sequenced here: CD4+ or CD8+ T cells sorted from blood, sampled in a trial of the OX40 agonist ivuxolimab. The receptors here all came from an adult with an advanced solid tumor such as melanoma, head and neck, liver or kidney cancer.

CDR3 in DNA: TGCGCCAGCAGCTTGGAGGGACAATCCTACGAGCAGTACTTC. As protein: CASSLEGQSYEQYF. V and J are TRBV5-1 and TRBJ2-7; D is possibly TRBD1 (6 bases). V lost 0 bases and J lost 1, with 8 bases in between. The germline CDR1 and CDR2 sequences are SGHRS and YFSETQ. The CDR3 covers 14 residues.

The CDR3 DNA follows: TGTGCCAGCAGTTACTCTGCAGGGGTAAACTATGGCTACACCTTC. The encoded protein is CASSYSAGVNYGYTF. The V gene is TRBV6-5, the J gene TRBJ1-2; TRBD1 might be the D (6 bases). With 0 bases removed from V and 2 bases from J, the gap between germline ends came to 10 bases. This CDR3 comprises 15 residues. Germline V CDR1 and CDR2: MNHEY, SVGAGI.

The rearrangement uses TRBV5-6 and TRBJ2-5, with D unclear. Trimming stripped 4 bases from V and 2 bases from J, with 3 bases between. In germline, CDR1 is SGHDT, CDR2 YYEEEE. This CDR3 region has 11 residues. CDR3 sequence: CASSVQETQYF. In DNA form, the CDR3 reads TGTGCCAGCAGCGTACAAGAGACCCAGTACTTC.

The J gene is TRBJ2-7, the V gene TRBV6-5, with 11 bases fitting TRBD1. The CDR3 totals 16 residues. Germline V gene sequence: CDR1 MNHEY, CDR2 SVGAGI. Unmatched junction bases numbered 9, after V lost 4 bases and J lost 4 bases. The CDR3 DNA is TGTGCCAGCAGTTTCACCCGGGACAGGGGGGGGTACGAGCAGTACTTC. This sequence encodes CASSFTRDRGGYEQYF.

V gene TRBV6-5 combines with J gene TRBJ2-7, with 8 nucleotides matching TRBD1. This CDR3 contains 14 residues. V was clipped by 2 bases and J by 5 bases; unmatched bases: 5. Per the germline V gene, CDR1 is MNHEY and CDR2 is SVGAGI. The CDR3 sequence is CASSYIGQGDEQYF. In DNA, the CDR3 is TGTGCCAGCAGTTACATAGGACAGGGCGACGAGCAGTACTTC.

CDR3: CATTEWGYQETQYF. DNA for the CDR3: TGTGCCACCACGGAGTGGGGGTACCAAGAGACCCAGTACTTC. The gene calls are TRBV6-5 and TRBJ2-5; TRBD1 or TRBD2 may be the D gene (5 bases each). Trimming removed 10 bases at V and 0 bases at J, with 15 bases between. The CDR3 contains 14 residues. CDR1 is MNHEY and CDR2 is SVGAGI in the germline V gene.

J is TRBJ2-1 and V is TRBV6-5, with unresolved D. Germline V gene sequence: CDR1 MNHEY, CDR2 SVGAGI. V was shortened by 2 bases and J by 4 bases, with 6 bases between the two germline ends. CDR3 length: 13 residues. The CDR3 DNA reads as TGTGCCAGCAGTTACGGTCGGTACAATGAGCAGTTCTTC. It specifies CASSYGRYNEQFF.

V usage is TRBV6-6 and J usage is TRBJ1-4; D is undetermined. This CDR3 is built from 14 residues. Trimming shortened V by 3 bases and J by 8 bases, and 13 bases separated the two germline ends. Germline lookup yields CDR1 MNHNY and CDR2 SVGAGI (reference sequence). CDR3 DNA sequence: TGTGCCAGCAGTTATGGAACGGGCGGGGAAAAACTGTTTTTT. It translates to CASSYGTGGEKLFF.

The chain couples TRBV11-2 to TRBJ2-3; D may be TRBD2 (6 bases). V lost 1 base to trimming and J lost 5 bases, with 22 bases between them. Germline loops: CDR1 SGHAT, CDR2 FQNNGV. CDR3 length: 18 amino acids. In DNA, the CDR3 is TGTGCCAGCAGCTTAGCTGTCGGGGCCCTAACCGGGGGAGATACGCAGTATTTT. It yields the protein CASSLAVGALTGGDTQYF.

CDR3 sequence (DNA): TGTGCCCGGGACAGGGTAAACACCGGGGAGCTGTTTTTT. This encodes CARDRVNTGELFF. The gene calls are TRBV2 and TRBJ2-2; 9 nucleotides agree with TRBD1. With V trimmed by 11 bases and J by 2 bases, 3 bases remained unmatched. Germline V gene lookup returns CDR1 SNHLY and CDR2 FYNNEI. This CDR3 is built from 13 residues.

The chain carries TRBV9 and TRBJ2-3; D gene ambiguous. The length of the CDR3 is 11 residues. Germline lookup yields CDR1 SGDLS and CDR2 YYNGEE. The V and J ends lost 6 bases and 7 bases respectively, with 9 bases between them. The CDR3 DNA reads as TGTGCCAGCATCCTTGCCCATACGCAGTATTTT. Protein product: CASILAHTQYF.

The chain carries TRBV19 and TRBJ2-1, with D perhaps assigned TRBD1 or TRBD2 (5 bases each). Germline loops: CDR1 LNHDA, CDR2 SQIVND (reference sequence). V was pared by 3 bases and J by 8 bases, with 17 bases between. This CDR3 region has 15 residues. CDR3 nucleotide sequence: TGTGCCAGTAGTATGAGGGGCAGGCCGTTGGATGAGCAGTTCTTC. It is translated as CASSMRGRPLDEQFF. The variable domain in full, with the rest retrieved from reference TRBV19 and TRBJ2-1, is DGGITQSPKYLFRKEGQNVTLSCEQNLNHDAMYWYRQDPGQGLRLIYYSQIVNDFQKGDIAEGYSVSREKKESFPLTVTSAQKNPTAFYLCASSMRGRPLDEQFFGPGTRLTVL.

The chain carries TRBV4-3 and TRBJ2-1, with D possibly called TRBD1 or TRBD2 (5 bases each). V was shortened by 0 bases and J by 12 bases, with 12 bases between the two germline ends. Per the germline V gene, CDR1 is LGHNA and CDR2 is YSLEER. The CDR3 totals 13 residues. CDR3 sequence (DNA): TGCGCCAGCAGCCAAGATGAGGGGCAGGTGCAGTTCTTC. Protein sequence: CASSQDEGQVQFF.

The gene calls are TRBV7-8 and TRBJ2-7; D is possibly TRBD1 (7 bases). Trimming pared 1 base from V and 0 bases from J, leaving 10 bases between. This CDR3 spans 15 amino acids. Germline assignment: CDR1 SGHVS and CDR2 FQNEAQ. CDR3 sequence reads: CASSLDRGLSYEQYF. DNA for the CDR3: TGTGCCAGCAGCTTAGACAGGGGACTCTCCTACGAGCAGTACTTC. Combining the CDR3 with reference TRBV7-8 and TRBJ2-7 gives the whole variable domain GAGVSQSPRYKVAKRGQDVALRCDPISGHVSLFWYQQALGQGPEFLTYFQNEAQLDKSGLPSDRFFAERPEGSVSTLKIQRTQQEDSAVYLCASSLDRGLSYEQYFGPGTRLTVT.

The chain joins TRBV6-1 to TRBJ2-4; unclear D gene. Trimming removed 2 bases at V and 5 bases at J, with 22 bases between. This CDR3 is built from 18 residues. Germline V gene lookup returns CDR1 MNHNS and CDR2 SASEGT. The CDR3 loop reads CASSEWSSGDTKENIQYF. As DNA, the CDR3 is TGTGCCAGCAGTGAATGGAGCAGTGGGGATACTAAGGAAAACATTCAGTACTTC.

The gene calls are TRBV4-1 and TRBJ1-6, with D maybe TRBD1 (6 bases). The germline gives CDR1 MGHRA, CDR2 YSYEKL. The V and J ends lost 0 bases and 5 bases respectively, with 8 bases between them. CDR3 length: 15 residues. CDR3 coding DNA: TGCGCCAGCAGCCAAGATGCAGGGGATAATTCACCCCTCCACTTT. This translates into CASSQDAGDNSPLHF.

This sequence joins TRBV5-4 and TRBJ1-5; no definite D call. CDR3 length equals 14 residues. Per germline, CDR1 SGHNT and CDR2 YYREEE (reference sequence). The V and J ends lost 0 bases and 5 bases respectively, with 9 bases between them. CDR3 coding DNA: TGTGCCAGCAGCTTGGAGGCAGGAGATCAGCCCCAGCATTTT. This sequence encodes CASSLEAGDQPQHF.

The chain has TRBV6-5 and TRBJ2-2; 7 nucleotides agree with TRBD1. CDR1 MNHEY and CDR2 SVGAGI come from the germline V gene. This CDR3 contains 13 residues. With 9 bases clipped from V and 2 bases from J, the junction kept 3 bases outside the gene matches. The CDR3 sequence is CASGTDNTGELFF. CDR3 in DNA: TGTGCCAGTGGGACAGACAACACCGGGGAGCTGTTTTTT.

This sequence joins TRBV7-9 and TRBJ2-3, with D maybe TRBD1 (6 bases). The CDR3 runs 15 residues. Trimming pared 5 bases from V and 4 bases from J, leaving 16 bases between. Germline values: CDR1 SEHNR, CDR2 FQNEAQ (reference sequence). In nucleotides, the CDR3 is TGTGCCAGCAGCCAAACTAGTGGGGGCTCAGATACGCAGTATTTT. It yields the protein CASSQTSGGSDTQYF.

The DNA of the CDR3 is TGTGCCAGCAGCTCAGGGAGGAGCTCCTACGAGCAGTACTTC. It encodes CASSSGRSSYEQYF. V gene TRBV5-4 combines with J gene TRBJ2-7, with D possibly being TRBD2 (6 bases). This CDR3 spans 14 amino acids. Germline assignment: CDR1 SGHNT and CDR2 YYREEE (reference sequence). V lost 3 bases, J lost 0 bases, and 10 bases lay in between.

The chain joins TRBV13 to TRBJ2-5; the D is unclear. The CDR3 is made up of 12 amino acids. V shed 5 bases and J shed 4 bases, with 8 bases lying between them. Germline CDR1 reads PRHDT; CDR2 reads FYEKMQ (reference sequence). The CDR3 region is CASSAMRETQYF. CDR3 nucleotides: TGTGCCAGCAGCGCGATGAGAGAGACCCAGTACTTC.

V and J are TRBV28 and TRBJ1-1; a possible D gene is TRBD1 (6 bases). Germline CDR1 is MDHEN and CDR2 is SYDVKM. The CDR3 runs to 14 residues. Trimming pared 6 bases from V and 1 base from J, leaving 12 bases between. CDR3 in amino acids: CASRVTGENTEAFF. The CDR3 nucleotides read TGTGCCAGCAGGGTGACAGGTGAGAACACTGAAGCTTTCTTT.

The chain joins TRBV7-9 to TRBJ2-1; D not certain. The germline V gene encodes CDR1 SEHNR and CDR2 FQNEAQ (reference sequence). V was clipped by 3 bases and J by 6 bases, with 12 bases between them. There are 14 residues in the CDR3. For the CDR3, the DNA is TGTGCCAGCAGCTTGTACGATGTGGGCAATGAGCAGTTCTTC. Its translation: CASSLYDVGNEQFF. Full variable domain (rest looked up from reference TRBV7-9 and TRBJ2-1): DTGVSQNPRHKITKRGQNVTFRCDPISEHNRLYWYRQTLGQGPEFLTYFQNEAQLEKSRLLSDRFSAERPKGSFSTLEIQRTEQGDSAMYLCASSLYDVGNEQFFGPGTRLTVL.

V and J are TRBV5-1 and TRBJ2-1; D gene unclear. The CDR3 consists of 13 residues. V lost 2 bases to trimming and J lost 7 bases, with 10 bases between them. Germline-derived CDR1 and CDR2 are SGHRS and YFSETQ. CDR3 amino acids: CASSFWPGNEQFF. CDR3 DNA sequence: TGCGCCAGCAGCTTCTGGCCGGGTAATGAGCAGTTCTTC.

The chain has TRBV6-1 and TRBJ1-5; a weak D match, TRBD1 (6 bases). Between the trimmed V and J ends, which lost 1 base and 7 bases, there was a span of 11 bases. The CDR3 loop spans 14 amino acids. Germline V CDR1 and CDR2: MNHNS, SASEGT. CDR3 nucleotide sequence: TGTGCCAGCAGTGAAGTGAGGGGGGACCAGCCCCAGCATTTT. Translation: CASSEVRGDQPQHF.

This chain connects TRBV29-1 to TRBJ2-7; 9 nucleotides agree with TRBD2. Looked up from germline, CDR1 is SQVTM and CDR2 is ANQGSEA. The ends lost 8 bases at V and 2 bases at J; junction bases unmatched: 7. The CDR3 spans 13 residues. The CDR3: CSTLREGAYEQYF. The CDR3 DNA follows: TGCAGCACACTGCGGGAGGGGGCCTACGAGCAGTACTTC.

The J gene is TRBJ2-1, the V gene TRBV13; D is perhaps TRBD1 or TRBD2 (6 bases each). CDR1 is PRHDT and CDR2 is FYEKMQ in the germline V gene (reference sequence). The CDR3 has 14 amino acids. V was cut by 6 bases and J by 4 bases, with 13 bases left in between. The CDR3 nucleotides are TGTGCCAGCAGTTATGGGGGGCAGTACAATGAGCAGTTCTTC. Translating it yields CASSYGGQYNEQFF.

The chain combines TRBV6-5 with TRBJ1-3; D gene uncertain. In germline, CDR1 is MNHEY, CDR2 SVGAGI. The CDR3 loop spans 14 amino acids. Trimming removed 0 bases from V and 3 bases from J, with 6 bases in between. This CDR3 reads CASSYSGFGNTIYF. The CDR3 coding sequence is TGTGCCAGCAGTTACTCGGGATTTGGAAACACCATATATTTT.

The CDR3 here is CASGVGGRYNEQFF. The CDR3 DNA follows: TGTGCCAGCGGTGTGGGGGGGAGGTACAATGAGCAGTTCTTC. This chain links TRBV27 with TRBJ2-1, with TRBD2 identical over 7 bases. Germline assignment: CDR1 MNHEY and CDR2 SMNVEV (reference sequence). The CDR3 loop spans 14 amino acids. The V segment lost 8 bases and the J segment 4 bases; nucleotides outside the gene matches: 8.